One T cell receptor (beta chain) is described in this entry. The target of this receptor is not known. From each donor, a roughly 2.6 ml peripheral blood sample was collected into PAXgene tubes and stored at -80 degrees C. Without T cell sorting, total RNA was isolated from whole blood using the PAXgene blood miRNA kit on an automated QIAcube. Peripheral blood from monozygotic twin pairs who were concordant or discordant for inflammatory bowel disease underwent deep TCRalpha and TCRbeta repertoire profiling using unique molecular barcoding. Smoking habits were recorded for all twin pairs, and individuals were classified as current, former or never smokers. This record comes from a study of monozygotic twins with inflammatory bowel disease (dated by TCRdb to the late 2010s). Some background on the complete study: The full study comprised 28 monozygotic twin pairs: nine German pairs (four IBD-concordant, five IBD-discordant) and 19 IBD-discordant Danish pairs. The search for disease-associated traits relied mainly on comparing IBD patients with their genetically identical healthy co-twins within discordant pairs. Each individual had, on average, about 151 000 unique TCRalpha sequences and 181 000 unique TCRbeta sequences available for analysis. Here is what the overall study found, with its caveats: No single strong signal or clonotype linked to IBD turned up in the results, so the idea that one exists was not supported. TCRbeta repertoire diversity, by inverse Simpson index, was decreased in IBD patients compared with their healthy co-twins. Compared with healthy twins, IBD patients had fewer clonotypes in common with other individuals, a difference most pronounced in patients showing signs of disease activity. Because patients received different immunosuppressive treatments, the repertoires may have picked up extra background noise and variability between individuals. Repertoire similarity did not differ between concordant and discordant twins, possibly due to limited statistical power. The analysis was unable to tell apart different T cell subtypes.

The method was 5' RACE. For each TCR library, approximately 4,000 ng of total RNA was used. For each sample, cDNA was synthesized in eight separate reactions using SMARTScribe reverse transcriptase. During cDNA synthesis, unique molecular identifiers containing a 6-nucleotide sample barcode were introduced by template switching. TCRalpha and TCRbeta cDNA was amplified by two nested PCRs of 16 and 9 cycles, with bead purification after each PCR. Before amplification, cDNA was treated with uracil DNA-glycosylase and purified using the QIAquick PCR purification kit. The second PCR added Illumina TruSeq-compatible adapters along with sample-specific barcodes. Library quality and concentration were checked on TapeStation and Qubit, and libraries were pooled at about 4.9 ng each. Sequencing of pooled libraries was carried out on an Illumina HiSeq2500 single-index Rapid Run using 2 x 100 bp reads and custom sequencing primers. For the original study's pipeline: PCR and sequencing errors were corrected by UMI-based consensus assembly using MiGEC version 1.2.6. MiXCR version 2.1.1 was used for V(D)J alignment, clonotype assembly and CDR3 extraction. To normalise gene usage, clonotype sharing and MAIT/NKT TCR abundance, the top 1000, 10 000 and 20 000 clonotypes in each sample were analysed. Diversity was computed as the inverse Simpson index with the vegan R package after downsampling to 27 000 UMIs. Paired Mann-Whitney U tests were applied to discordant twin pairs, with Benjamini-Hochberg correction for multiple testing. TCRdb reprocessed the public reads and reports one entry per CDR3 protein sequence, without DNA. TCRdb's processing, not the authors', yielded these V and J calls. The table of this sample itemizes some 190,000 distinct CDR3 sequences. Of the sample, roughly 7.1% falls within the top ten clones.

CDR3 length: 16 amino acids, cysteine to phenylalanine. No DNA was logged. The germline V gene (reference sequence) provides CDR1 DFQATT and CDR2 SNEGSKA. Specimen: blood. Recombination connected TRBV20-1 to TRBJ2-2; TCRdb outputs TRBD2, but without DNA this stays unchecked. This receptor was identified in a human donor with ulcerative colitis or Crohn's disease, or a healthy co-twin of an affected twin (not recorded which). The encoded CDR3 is CSARDLLTSASGELFF.